Sequencing of this T cell receptor (beta chain) was carried out in a study of cytomegalovirus exposure and HLA in healthy donors. Notes on the study in general: One later analysis reportedly identified an Asian-associated ancestry cluster that showed fewer N-insertions than the roughly 670-donor mean. One variant, a missense change in DCLRE1C, was linked in a later analysis to TCR beta V- and J-gene trimming. A likely sequencing artifact accounted for one observed cluster of highly shared sequence variants.

13 Jbeta primers and 60 Vbeta primers were used for the PCR. Measured with immunoSEQ multiplex PCR; TCRdb has only the in-frame clones, and not every one. The sample has approximately 120,000 clones; under 85% are singletons. V gave up 1 base and J gave up 7 bases; unmatched junction bases: 5. Germline V gene lookup returns CDR1 LNHDA and CDR2 SQIVND (reference sequence). There are 14 residues in the CDR3. Healthy bone marrow donors made up the cohort. As for this clone: Its antigen remains unknown.

The chain joins TRBV19 to TRBJ1-1; 8 nucleotides line up with TRBD1. The sequencing sample was made of PBMCs. The receptor was derived from a woman aged 40 to 50 in good health and CMV-seropositive. The CDR3 bases are TGTGCCAGTAGTATAGGGGGACAGGTTGATGAAGCTTTCTTT. Translated: CASSIGGQVDEAFF.